These 26 T cell receptor beta chains were all obtained from the same sample, sequenced in a study of CD8+CD57+ T cells in acquired aplastic anemia. Genomic DNA, the template, was used for profiling of the TCR beta VDJ and CDR3. One entry per CDR3 protein, called by TCRdb with MiXCR from the reads. The table shows fewer than 250,000 distinct CDR3 sequences, with around half occurring only once. Individuals selected for sequencing had exhibited CD8+CD57+ cell expansion on flow cytometry. Source material: sorted CD4+, CD8+, or CD8+CD57+ T cells (not recorded which) from PBMCs. The receptors shown here come from a human donor with aplastic anemia.

The rearrangement uses TRBV10-1 and TRBJ1-6, with a tentative D call TRBD1 (5 bases). The CDR3 is 15 amino acids. With 8 bases removed from V and 7 bases from J, the gap between germline ends came to 18 bases. Germline V lookup: CDR1 WNHNN, CDR2 SYGVQD (reference sequence). The CDR3 spells CASRGTGGENSPLHF. CDR3 nucleotides: TGCGCCAGCCGTGGGACGGGGGGGGAAAATTCACCCCTCCACTTT.

The chain combines TRBV7-8 with TRBJ2-7; possibly TRBD1 for D (5 bases). With 0 bases removed from V and 4 bases from J, the gap between germline ends came to 10 bases. Looked up from germline, CDR1 is SGHVS and CDR2 is FQNEAQ. CDR3 length equals 14 residues. In DNA, the CDR3 is TGTGCCAGCAGCTTAGCGCCAGGGTGGTACGAGCAGTACTTC. Protein: CASSLAPGWYEQYF.

At least ten counts were recorded for this clonotype. The chain employs TRBV20-1 and TRBJ1-1, with D perhaps matching TRBD1 (5 bases). Trimming stripped 4 bases from V and 6 bases from J, with 18 bases between. This CDR3 is 14 amino acids long. Germline CDR1 is DFQATT and CDR2 is SNEGSKA (reference sequence). The CDR3 nucleotides read TGCAGTGCTACTCTCGCCGTGGGGCCCGCTGAAGCTTTCTTT. Translating gives CSATLAVGPAEAFF.

The CDR3 reads CASSLAPGEAFF. The CDR3 coding sequence is TGTGCCAGCAGTTTAGCCCCCGGTGAAGCTTTCTTT. This rearrangement joins TRBV28 to TRBJ1-1; no reliable D call. Germline V gene sequence: CDR1 MDHEN, CDR2 SYDVKM. CDR3 length: 12 amino acids. V lost 2 bases, J lost 7 bases, and 8 bases lay in between.

The chain recombines TRBV20-1 with TRBJ2-5, with TRBD1 matching over 7 bases. There are 14 residues in the CDR3. Germline lookup yields CDR1 DFQATT and CDR2 SNEGSKA (reference sequence). V shed 0 bases and J 5 bases; nucleotides not matched to a gene: 6. The CDR3 DNA follows: TGCAGTGCTAGAGAGGGGTCAGGGGGTGAGACCCAGTACTTC. Amino acids: CSAREGSGGETQYF.

This clonotype has a handful of counts. Here the CDR3 DNA reads TGTGCCAGCAGCTGGAGACCCTTGGCTACGGACACTGAAGCTTTCTTT. Protein sequence: CASSWRPLATDTEAFF. V gene TRBV7-2 combines with J gene TRBJ1-1; D call uncertain. V was trimmed by 4 bases and J by 3 bases, leaving 18 bases between them. The CDR3 length is 16 residues. Germline V gene data show CDR1 as SGHTA and CDR2 as FQGNSA.

The table lists this clonotype with a few counts. The chain links TRBV6-1 to TRBJ1-5; TRBD1 might be the D (6 bases). Trimming cost V 1 base and J 4 bases, with 14 bases left between them. The V gene's germline CDR1 is MNHNS and CDR2 SASEGT. This CDR3 comprises 16 residues. CDR3 sequence: CASSEDGGGGNQPQHF. DNA for the CDR3: TGTGCCAGCAGTGAAGATGGAGGGGGAGGTAATCAGCCCCAGCATTTT.

The chain joins TRBV10-3 to TRBJ2-7; D remains ambiguous. Germline lookup yields CDR1 ENHRY and CDR2 SYGVKD. V was pared by 3 bases and J by 1 base, with 25 bases between. This CDR3 is 19 amino acids long. The CDR3 sequence: CAISDPSSDGGSDSYEQYF. The CDR3 DNA reads TGTGCCATCAGTGATCCCTCCTCGGACGGCGGATCGGATTCCTACGAGCAGTACTTC.

The rearrangement joins TRBV7-2 to TRBJ1-3; D gene uncertain. The CDR3 contains 13 residues. Looked up from germline, CDR1 is SGHTA and CDR2 is FQGNSA. Trimming left V 5 bases short and J 3 bases short, with 8 bases between. The DNA of the CDR3 is TGTGCCAGCAGCCCCACAGTTGGAAACACCATATATTTT. It codes for CASSPTVGNTIYF. Looking up the rest from reference TRBV7-2 and TRBJ1-3 gives the full variable domain: GAGVSQSPSNKVTEKGKDVELRCDPISGHTALYWYRQSLGQGLEFLIYFQGNSAPDKSGLPSDRFSAERTGGSVSTLTIQRTQQEDSAVYLCASSPTVGNTIYFGEGSWLTVV.

This clonotype was observed at least ten times. The chain employs TRBV5-4 and TRBJ2-7, with D perhaps matching TRBD1 (6 bases). This CDR3 spans 12 amino acids. V shed 7 bases and J shed 6 bases, with 14 bases lying between them. CDR1 and CDR2 (germline): SGHNT, YYREEE (reference sequence). The CDR3 protein is CASGPTGTEQYF. CDR3 sequence (DNA): TGTGCCAGCGGACCTACAGGGACCGAGCAGTACTTC. Based on the CDR3 plus reference TRBV5-4 and TRBJ2-7, the full variable domain is ETGVTQSPTHLIKTRGQQVTLRCSSQSGHNTVSWYQQALGQGPQFIFQYYREEENGRGNFPPRFSGLQFPNYSSELNVNALELDDSALYLCASGPTGTEQYFGPGTRLTVT.

Many counts were recorded for this clonotype. V and J are TRBV25-1 and TRBJ2-7, with D perhaps TRBD1 (6 bases). Germline V gene sequence: CDR1 MGHDK, CDR2 SYGVNS. The ends were cut back, 4 bases at V and 3 bases at J, with 13 bases in the middle. This CDR3 comprises 14 residues. This CDR3 is CASSGTAKLYEQYF. CDR3 in DNA: TGTGCCAGCAGTGGGACAGCTAAACTCTACGAGCAGTACTTC.

The gene calls are TRBV10-1 and TRBJ2-7; D perhaps matches TRBD1 (6 bases). V was cut by 8 bases and J by 7 bases, with 15 bases left in between. Germline CDR1 WNHNN, CDR2 SYGVQD (reference sequence). CDR3 size: 12 residues. CDR3 sequence reads: CASGRDTGEQYF. CDR3 nucleotides: TGCGCCAGCGGCCGGGACACGGGAGAGCAGTACTTC.

The V and J genes are TRBV4-2 and TRBJ1-4, with TRBD1 matching 7 bases. CDR3 size: 17 residues. The V segment lost 0 bases and the J segment 8 bases; nucleotides outside the gene matches: 12. Germline V lookup: CDR1 LGHNA, CDR2 YNFKEQ. CDR3 nucleotide sequence: TGTGCCAGCAGCCAAGAGTTGGCCTCAGGGGGAGGAGAAAAACTGTTTTTT. Translating it yields CASSQELASGGGEKLFF.

The chain uses TRBV20-1 and TRBJ2-3; 8 bases are shared with TRBD2. The germline V gene encodes CDR1 DFQATT and CDR2 SNEGSKA (reference sequence). This CDR3 spans 14 amino acids. V shed 1 base, J shed 1 base, and the junction held 1 base outside the gene matches. CDR3 DNA sequence: TGCAGTGCTAGAGGACTAGCGCGCACAGATACGCAGTATTTT. It yields the protein CSARGLARTDTQYF.

The chain combines TRBV6-5 with TRBJ2-1, with 7 positions matching TRBD2. Germline loops: CDR1 MNHEY, CDR2 SVGAGI. V trimming: 4 bases; J trimming: 8 bases; junction bases outside the gene matches: 14. The CDR3 runs to 16 residues. The CDR3 protein is CASSSRGGRESDEQFF. As DNA, the CDR3 is TGTGCCAGCAGTTCCCGCGGCGGGAGAGAGTCGGATGAGCAGTTCTTC.

This clonotype was counted at least ten times. This rearrangement joins TRBV11-2 to TRBJ2-1; 10 positions match TRBD2. V lost 5 bases and J lost 0; bases outside the gene matches: 13. CDR1 SGHAT and CDR2 FQNNGV come from the germline V gene. The CDR3 sequence is 19 residues long. As DNA, the CDR3 is TGTGCCAGCAGCCCTTATCCCCGGACTAGCGGAGGCTCCTACAATGAGCAGTTCTTC. Amino acids: CASSPYPRTSGGSYNEQFF. The whole variable domain, remainder taken from reference TRBV11-2 and TRBJ2-1, is EAGVAQSPRYKIIEKRQSVAFWCNPISGHATLYWYQQILGQGPKLLIQFQNNGVVDDSQLPKDRFSAERLKGVDSTLKIQPAKLEDSAVYLCASSPYPRTSGGSYNEQFFGPGTRLTVL.

In its sample, this clonotype was seen many times. The V call is TRBV7-6, the J call TRBJ2-1; 10 nucleotides line up with TRBD2. The CDR3 is 17 residues long. Germline loops: CDR1 SGHVS, CDR2 FNYEAQ. V trimming: 1 base; J trimming: 7 bases; junction bases outside the gene matches: 10. The CDR3 DNA sequence: TGTGCCAGCAGCTTAGGTACTAGCGGGGTTGGTTGGAATGAGCAGTTCTTC. Translation: CASSLGTSGVGWNEQFF.

This clonotype was detected ten times or more. The chain uses TRBV7-2 and TRBJ2-7, with TRBD2 matching over 11 bases. This CDR3 has 14 amino acids. V was pared by 6 bases and J by 6 bases, with 7 bases of the junction left unmatched. In germline, CDR1 is SGHTA, CDR2 FQGNSA. CDR3 region: CASSHSGRAREQYF. CDR3 bases: TGTGCCAGCAGTCATAGCGGGAGGGCTCGCGAGCAGTACTTC.

This clonotype has just a few counts. A much larger clonotype is one base distant, so this may be a read error. The V call is TRBV14, the J call TRBJ1-2; no reliable D call. CDR1 and CDR2 (germline): SGHDN, FVKESK. The CDR3 length is 14 residues. CDR3 bases: TGTGCCAGCAACCAAGATCCAGGCAACTATGGCTACACCTTC. Translated: CASNQDPGNYGYTF. Variable domain in full (rest from reference TRBV14 and TRBJ1-2): EAGVTQFPSHSVIEKGQTVTLRCDPISGHDNLYWYRRVMGKEIKFLLHFVKESKQDESGMPNNRFLAERTGGTYSTLKVQPAELEDSGVYFCASNQDPGNYGYTFGSGTRLTVV.

The V call is TRBV7-6, the J call TRBJ2-7; tentative D call: TRBD2 (6 bases). CDR1 is SGHVS, CDR2 FNYEAQ, per germline. The CDR3 length is 17 residues. V was clipped by 4 bases and J by 3 bases, with 22 bases between them. DNA of the CDR3: TGTGCCAGCAGCTCTCAGACCAATACGGGAGTGCTCTACGAGCAGTACTTC. Protein sequence: CASSSQTNTGVLYEQYF.

V and J are TRBV24-1 and TRBJ2-1; possibly TRBD1 for D (6 bases). Trimming stripped 7 bases from V and 10 bases from J, with 10 bases between. The CDR3 consists of 11 residues. CDR1 is KGHDR and CDR2 is SFDVKD in the germline V gene. In DNA, the CDR3 is TGTGCCACCAGCATCACAGGGGAGCAGTTCTTC. Translated, it gives CATSITGEQFF.

The chain employs TRBV7-9 and TRBJ2-2; 7 positions agree with TRBD1. Germline loops: CDR1 SEHNR, CDR2 FQNEAQ (reference sequence). The CDR3 has 15 residues. Unmatched junction bases numbered 10, after V lost 6 bases and J lost 6 bases. Written as DNA, the CDR3 is TGTGCCAGCAGATACTCGACAGGGTTCGCCGGGGAGCTGTTTTTT. Translating it yields CASRYSTGFAGELFF.

The chain combines TRBV2 with TRBJ1-1; D unclear. The V and J ends lost 9 bases and 0 bases respectively, with 14 bases between them. Germline V CDR1 and CDR2: SNHLY, FYNNEI. This CDR3 has 14 residues. The CDR3 sequence is CASSKGTMNTEAFF. The DNA for the CDR3 is TGTGCCAGTTCGAAGGGAACAATGAACACTGAAGCTTTCTTT.

J is TRBJ1-5 and V is TRBV6-2 or TRBV6-3; no clear D. This CDR3 contains 16 residues. V lost 6 bases, J lost 3 bases, and 18 bases lay in between. The germline V gene has CDR1 MNHEY and CDR2 SVGEGT. Here the CDR3 DNA reads TGTGCCAGCAGATTAATAGACACCAGATCCAATCAGCCCCAGCATTTT. Translation gives CASRLIDTRSNQPQHF.

About this clonotype: Given a much more abundant clone one base away, this may be a read error. In this CDR3 the conserved last residue, phenylalanine or tryptophan, is missing, so a read error is likely. This rearrangement joins TRBV12-3 or TRBV12-4 to TRBJ2-1, with TRBD1 identical over 10 bases. J lost 5 bases, V lost 7 bases, and 8 bases had no gene match. This CDR3 is built from 15 residues. CDR3 sequence (DNA): TGTGCCAGCATTCAGGACAGGGGGTTCCACAATGAGCAGTTCTCC. Its translation is CASIQDRGFHNEQFS.

The V gene is TRBV15, the J gene TRBJ1-1, with no clear D. CDR1 is LNHNV and CDR2 is YYDKDF in the germline V gene (reference sequence). The V gene lost 0 bases and the J gene lost 6 bases, with 11 bases spanning the gap. This CDR3 spans 14 amino acids. The CDR3 DNA is TGTGCCACCAGCAGAGATTGGAGGGAGGCTGAAGCTTTCTTT. Its protein is CATSRDWREAEAFF.